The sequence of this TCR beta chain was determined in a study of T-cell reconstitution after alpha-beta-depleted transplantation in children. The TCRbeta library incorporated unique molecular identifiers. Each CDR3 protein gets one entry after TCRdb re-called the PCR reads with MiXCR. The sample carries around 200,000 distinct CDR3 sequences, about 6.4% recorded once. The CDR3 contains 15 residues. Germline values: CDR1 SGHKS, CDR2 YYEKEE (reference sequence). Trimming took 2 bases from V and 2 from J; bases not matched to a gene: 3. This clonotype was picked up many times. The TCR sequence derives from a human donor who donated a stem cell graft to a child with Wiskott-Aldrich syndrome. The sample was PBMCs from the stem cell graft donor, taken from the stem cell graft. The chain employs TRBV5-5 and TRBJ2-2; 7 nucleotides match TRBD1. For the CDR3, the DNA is TGTGCCAGCAGCTTACAGGGGCAAAACACCGGGGAGCTGTTTTTT. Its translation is CASSLQGQNTGELFF.